A selection of T cell receptor beta chains follows, all from one sample in a study of graft-versus-host responses after intestinal transplantation. Using immunoSEQ multiplex PCR, the repertoire was profiled, and TCRdb retains in-frame clones only, with some absent. The table has about 18,000 clones, around 38% seen once; the top ten hold roughly 1%. The source material was alloreactive CD4+ T cells from a mixed lymphocyte reaction culture, sampled before intestinal transplant. The source of these receptors is a human patient who received an intestinal transplant. Each CDR3 is given with its conserved first and last residue. A D gene is named only where the DNA matches it firmly. Not every row has a clone size; where given, it reads once, few, many or a size class.

- TRBJ1-1 TRBV27 - CASRYYATQNTEAFF TGTGCCAGCAGATACTACGCGACCCAGAACACTGAAGCTTTCTTT
TRBD1 TRBJ1-5 TRBV6-5 - CASSYRTGPNQPQHF TGTGCCAGCAGCTACCGGACAGGCCCCAATCAGCCCCAGCATTTT
TRBD2 TRBJ2-3 TRBV5-4 few CASSLGGDYLYTQYF TGTGCCAGCAGCTTGGGGGGGGACTATCTTTATACGCAGTATTTT
- TRBJ1-5 TRBV19 medium-sized CACNRVNSNQPQHF TGTGCCTGCAACCGGGTCAATAGCAATCAGCCCCAGCATTTT
- TRBJ1-6 TRBV6-6 medium-sized CASMAVGSPLHF TGTGCCAGCATGGCTGTAGGTTCACCCCTCCACTTT
- TRBJ1-6 TRBV6-5 - CASSADSVLVAPLHF TGTGCCAGCAGTGCCGATAGTGTCCTGGTGGCACCCCTCCACTTT
TRBD1 TRBJ1-1 TRBV2 few CASSANRGGTEAFF TGTGCCAGCAGTGCGAACAGGGGTGGCACTGAAGCTTTCTTT
TRBD1 TRBJ2-7 TRBV6-1 once CASRPGTAYEQYF TGTGCCAGCAGGCCCGGGACAGCCTACGAGCAGTACTTC
- TRBJ1-1 TRBV10-3 - CAIRLGQNTEAFF TGTGCCATCCGACTTGGGCAGAACACTGAAGCTTTCTTT
TRBD2 TRBJ2-2 TRBV6-1 once CASSESLAVTGELFF TGTGCCAGCAGTGAGAGTCTAGCGGTCACCGGGGAGCTGTTTTTT
- TRBJ1-1 TRBV12-2 - CASQGSLGHPEAFF TGTGCAAGTCAAGGATCGTTAGGGCACCCTGAAGCTTTCTTT
TRBD1 TRBJ2-5 TRBV10-2 few CASRARTGPIVLVAAETQYF TGCGCCAGCAGAGCTCGGACAGGGCCCATCGTACTCGTGGCCGCGGAGACCCAGTACTTC
- TRBJ2-2 TRBV27 - CASSLSTGAAGELFF TGTGCCAGCAGTTTATCGACGGGGGCTGCCGGGGAGCTGTTTTTT
- TRBJ2-1 TRBV11-2 - CASSLGWGGVSQGQFF TGTGCCAGCAGCTTAGGTTGGGGCGGCGTGTCCCAGGGGCAGTTCTTC
- TRBJ1-2 TRBV7-6 - CASSPAGQHYGYTF TGTGCCAGCAGTCCTGCCGGACAGCACTATGGCTACACCTTC
TRBD1 TRBJ1-6 TRBV7-2 - CASSIRPGQGNSPLHF TGTGCCAGCAGCATAAGACCCGGACAGGGTAATTCACCCCTCCACTTT
TRBD1 TRBJ2-3 TRBV7-8 few CASSTRQGISTDTQYF TGTGCCAGCAGCACCAGACAGGGAATAAGCACAGATACGCAGTATTTT
TRBD1 TRBJ1-1 TRBV11-2 - CASSSQGPTEAFF TGTGCCAGCAGCTCACAGGGGCCCACTGAAGCTTTCTTT
- TRBJ1-4 TRBV5-8 - CASSLAGNREKLFF TGTGCCAGCAGCTTGGCGGGTAATCGAGAAAAACTGTTTTTT
TRBD1 TRBJ1-6 TRBV4-1 - CASSQTRDSLSSPLHF TGCGCCAGCAGCCAGACCCGGGACAGCTTGTCTTCACCCCTCCACTTT
- TRBJ2-1 TRBV2 - CASALAGQFF TGTGCCAGCGCTTTAGCAGGGCAGTTCTTC
- TRBJ1-4 TRBV5-4 - CASSQTTGATNEKLFF TGTGCCAGCAGCCAAACTACCGGGGCAACTAATGAAAAACTGTTTTTT
- TRBJ2-5 TRBV30 - CAWSVRVTQYF TGTGCCTGGAGTGTAAGGGTGACCCAGTACTTC
TRBD1 TRBJ1-3 TRBV6-6 few CASSSPGTGGTNTIYF TGTGCCAGCAGTTCCCCCGGGACAGGGGGCACAAACACCATATATTTT
- TRBJ2-7 TRBV2 few CASSPSYEQYF TGTGCCAGCAGCCCATCCTACGAGCAGTACTTC
- TRBJ1-3 TRBV6-1 - CASGRKTSGNTIYF TGTGCCAGCGGGCGGAAGACATCTGGAAACACCATATATTTT
- TRBJ2-7 TRBV11-2 - CASSPSGGGSYEQYF TGTGCCAGCAGCCCCTCCGGGGGCGGGTCCTACGAGCAGTACTTC
TRBD2 TRBJ2-3 TRBV7-8 - CASSLVTGGIFRDTQYF TGTGCCAGCAGCTTAGTTACGGGGGGAATATTCCGGGATACGCAGTATTTT
TRBD2 TRBJ2-7 TRBV7-9 - CATRGGPPNTYEQYF TGTGCCACCCGGGGGGGGCCACCAAATACCTACGAGCAGTACTTC
- TRBJ2-7 TRBV23-1 medium-sized CASSQWLREYQYF TGCGCCAGCAGTCAATGGCTCAGGGAGTATCAGTACTTC
TRBD1 TRBJ2-6 TRBV4-1 few CASSQWDRAASGANVLTF TGCGCCAGCAGCCAGTGGGACAGGGCCGCCTCTGGGGCCAACGTCCTGACTTTC
TRBD1 TRBJ1-3 TRBV23-1 - CASNRDRRIQIFSGNTIYF TGCGCCAGCAATAGGGACAGGCGGATACAAATCTTCTCTGGAAACACCATATATTTT
- TRBJ1-4 TRBV6-5 - CASRLWGVYEKLFF TGTGCCAGCAGATTGTGGGGAGTTTATGAAAAACTGTTTTTT
- TRBJ2-5 TRBV6-5 - CASSYAGEGQETQYF TGTGCCAGCAGTTACGCAGGGGAAGGACAAGAGACCCAGTACTTC
TRBD1 TRBJ2-7 TRBV2 once CASIRDRGWRGYEQYF TGTGCCAGTATCCGGGACAGGGGTTGGAGGGGCTACGAGCAGTACTTC
- TRBJ2-7 TRBV19 - CASSVAGGNEQYF TGTGCCAGTAGTGTCGCCGGGGGAAACGAGCAGTACTTC
- TRBJ2-2 TRBV4-2 few CASSQDYQVYTAGELFF TGTGCCAGCAGCCAAGATTACCAAGTATATACGGCCGGGGAGCTGTTTTTT
- TRBJ2-1 TRBV11-2 few CASSLDRGQEQFF TGTGCCAGCAGCTTAGATCGTGGACAGGAGCAGTTCTTC
- TRBJ1-6 TRBV9 - CASSVTSNSPLHF TGTGCCAGCAGCGTGACATCCAATTCACCCCTCCACTTT
- TRBJ1-4 TRBV15 - CATKPRVGNEKLFF TGTGCCACGAAGCCCAGGGTTGGGAATGAAAAACTGTTTTTT
TRBD1 TRBJ2-3 TRBV5-1 few CASSLAKGAPTDTQYF TGCGCCAGCAGCTTGGCCAAGGGGGCCCCCACAGATACGCAGTATTTT
- TRBJ1-2 TRBV6-5 - CASRGGLGTTYGYTF TGTGCCAGCAGGGGGGGGCTGGGGACCACCTATGGCTACACCTTC
TRBD1 TRBJ1-5 TRBV9 - CASSVEGARNQPQHF TGTGCCAGCAGCGTAGAGGGGGCGAGGAATCAGCCCCAGCATTTT
- TRBJ2-7 TRBV12-1 once CASSFERSSYEQYF TGTGCCAGCAGCTTTGAAAGGAGCTCCTACGAGCAGTACTTC
- TRBJ2-1 TRBV10-3 few CAISERQGHNEQFF TGTGCCATCAGTGAAAGGCAGGGGCACAATGAGCAGTTCTTC
TRBD2 TRBJ2-1 TRBV7-3 - CASSYSGGVGNEQFF TGTGCCAGCAGCTACAGCGGGGGGGTAGGCAATGAGCAGTTCTTC
- TRBJ1-1 TRBV11-2 - CASSLEGNTEAFF TGTGCCAGCAGCTTAGAAGGTAACACTGAAGCTTTCTTT
- TRBJ1-6 TRBV11-2 - CASSLVVAGSSPLHF TGTGCCAGCAGCTTAGTAGTCGCAGGGAGTTCACCCCTCCACTTT
- TRBJ1-3 TRBV19 medium-sized CASSPGDLPGNTIYF TGTGCCAGTAGCCCGGGGGACCTTCCTGGAAACACCATATATTTT